Listed here are 2 T cell receptor beta chains from one sample, sequenced in a study of CD8+ T cells in alopecia areata (dated by TCRdb to the late 2010s). Library creation used the immunoSEQ multiplex PCR assay. For TCR sequencing, RNA was extracted from every sample and reverse transcribed into cDNA to serve as template. This immuneACCESS table, as held by TCRdb, lists in-frame sequences with V and J called but not all clones. Of the missing ones, under half trace to an unresolved V gene in checked studies; the others have no known cause. The sample table shows about 190,000 clones, and 50% to 75% are seen once. Roughly 15% of the sample comes from the top ten. The time point label, read with the paper, signifies: baseline before oral tofacitinib. The sample was CD4+ T cells sorted from blood, taken at week 0. These receptors were taken from a human donor with alopecia areata.

The J gene is TRBJ1-5, the V gene TRBV30, with 9 bases fitting TRBD1. Germline trimming cut 1 base from V and 7 bases from J; bases unmatched to any gene: 8. CDR1 is GTSNPN and CDR2 is SVGIG in the germline V gene (reference sequence). The CDR3 covers 15 residues. CDR3 protein: CAWSEDRGQQQPQHF. CDR3 DNA: TGTGCCTGGAGTGAGGACAGGGGCCAACAACAGCCCCAGCATTTT.

In this sample, this clone turned up a few times. The rearrangement joins TRBV7-2 to TRBJ1-2, with a possible D match to TRBD1 (5 bases). The germline V gene encodes CDR1 SGHTA and CDR2 FQGNSA. V lost 1 base to trimming and J lost 3 bases, with 15 bases between them. The CDR3 has 16 residues. CDR3 nucleotide sequence: TGTGCCAGCAGCTTAGTTTCAGGGTGGGAAGACTATGGCTACACCTTC. It is translated as CASSLVSGWEDYGYTF.